This T cell receptor (beta chain) derives from a study of OX40 agonist ivuxolimab in advanced cancers. Overall study results and limits: Dose levels from 0.1 to 3.0 mg/kg saw CD4+ and CD8+ blood T cells expand clonally by week 6. Individuals who were partial responders at 0.1-3.0 mg/kg had clonal expansion that ranked among the lowest.

The table came from immunoSEQ multiplex PCR; TCRdb's copy has only in-frame clones and leaves some out. The sample holds around 68,000 clones, roughly 84% seen once. CDR3 length equals 12 residues. Germline CDR1 is SGHTA and CDR2 is FQGNSA. V was cut by 2 bases and J by 4 bases, with 6 bases left in between. Regarding this clone: Its antigen is as yet unknown.

Cycle 7 day 1, cycle 4 day 1, and baseline were the timepoints at which blood was sampled. The TCR sequence derives from an adult with an advanced solid tumor such as melanoma, head and neck, liver or kidney cancer. This chain connects TRBV7-2 to TRBJ2-7; D unclear. The input for sequencing was CD4+ or CD8+ T cells sorted from blood, taken in a trial of the OX40 agonist ivuxolimab. The CDR3 protein is CASSLWGYEQYF. CDR3 sequence (DNA): TGTGCCAGCAGCTTATGGGGTTACGAGCAGTACTTC.